This T cell receptor (beta chain) originates from a study of beta chain features in type 1 diabetes. Whole-study findings and limits: At VDJ recombination sites, type 1 diabetes patients had fewer insertions and more deleted nucleotides. For Type 1 diabetes patients, all four CD4+ subsets carried TCRB CDR3s that were moderately but significantly shorter. Sequencing used cDNA, and cells with high TCR expression could therefore be over-represented. It was among patients, rather than healthy donors, that naive, central memory and Treg TCRB repertoires appeared more similar.

This clone turned up a few times. What it binds is not known. Since all of the isolated RNA was reverse transcribed, expressed TCRB transcripts were what got sequenced. Measured with immunoSEQ multiplex PCR; TCRdb has only the in-frame clones, and not every one. The data contain 310,000 or so clones, about 15% of them seen just once; the ten biggest clones take up around 0.015%. Sequenced material: naive CD4+ T cells from blood. The sequence was obtained from a man between 18 and 35 years old with type 1 diabetes.

The CDR3 reads CASSPTDRGADTQYF. CDR3 nucleotide sequence: TGTGCCAGCAGTCCAACGGACAGGGGGGCGGATACGCAGTATTTT. The chain combines TRBV25-1 with TRBJ2-3, with 10 bases lining up with TRBD1. Looked up from germline, CDR1 is MGHDK and CDR2 is SYGVNS. The CDR3 loop spans 15 amino acids. V lost 5 bases, J lost 6 bases, and 8 bases stayed unmatched.